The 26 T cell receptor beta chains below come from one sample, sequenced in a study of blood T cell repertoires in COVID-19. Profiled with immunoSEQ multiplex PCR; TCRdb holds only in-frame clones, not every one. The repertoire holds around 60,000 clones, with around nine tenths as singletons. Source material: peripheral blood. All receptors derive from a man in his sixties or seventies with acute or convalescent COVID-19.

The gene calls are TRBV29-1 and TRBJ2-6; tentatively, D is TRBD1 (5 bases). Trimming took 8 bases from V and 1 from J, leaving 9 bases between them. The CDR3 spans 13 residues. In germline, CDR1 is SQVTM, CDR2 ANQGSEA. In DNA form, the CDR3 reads TGCAGCATAAGACAGTCTGGGGCCAACGTCCTGACTTTC. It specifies CSIRQSGANVLTF.

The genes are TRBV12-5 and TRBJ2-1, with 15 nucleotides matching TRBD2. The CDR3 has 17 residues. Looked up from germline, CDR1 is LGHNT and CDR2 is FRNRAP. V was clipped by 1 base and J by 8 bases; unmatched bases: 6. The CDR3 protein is CASGLGTSGGVRDEQFF. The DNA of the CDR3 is TGTGCTAGTGGTTTGGGGACTAGCGGGGGGGTTAGGGATGAGCAGTTCTTC. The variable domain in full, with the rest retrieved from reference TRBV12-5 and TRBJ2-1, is DARVTQTPRHKVTEMGQEVTMRCQPILGHNTVFWYRQTMMQGLELLAYFRNRAPLDDSGMPKDRFSAEMPDATLATLKIQPSEPRDSAVYFCASGLGTSGGVRDEQFFGPGTRLTVL.

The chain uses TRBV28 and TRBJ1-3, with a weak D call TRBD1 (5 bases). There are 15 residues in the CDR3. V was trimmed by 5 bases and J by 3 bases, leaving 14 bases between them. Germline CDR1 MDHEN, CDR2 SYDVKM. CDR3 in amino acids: CASSPRGLLGNTIYF. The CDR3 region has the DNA TGTGCCAGCAGTCCCCGGGGGTTGCTTGGAAACACCATATATTTT.

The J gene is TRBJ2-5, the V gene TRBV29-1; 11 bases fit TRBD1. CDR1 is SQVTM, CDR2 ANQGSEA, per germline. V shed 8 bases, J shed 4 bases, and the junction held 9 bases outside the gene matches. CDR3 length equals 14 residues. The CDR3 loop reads CSHYEGTGGETQYF. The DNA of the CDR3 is TGCAGCCATTATGAAGGGACAGGGGGAGAGACCCAGTACTTC.

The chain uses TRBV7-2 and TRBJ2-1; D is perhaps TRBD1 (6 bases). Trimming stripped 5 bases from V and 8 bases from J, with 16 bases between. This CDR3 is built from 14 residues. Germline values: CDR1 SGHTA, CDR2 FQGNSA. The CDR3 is CASSQEQGRDEQFF. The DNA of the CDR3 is TGTGCCAGCAGCCAAGAACAGGGAAGGGATGAGCAGTTCTTC.

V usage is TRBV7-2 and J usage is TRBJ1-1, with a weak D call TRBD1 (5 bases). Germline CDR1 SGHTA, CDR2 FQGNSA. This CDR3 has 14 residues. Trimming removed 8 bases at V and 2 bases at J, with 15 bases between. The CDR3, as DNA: TGTGCCAGCCGCTCGTGGAGGGGAAACACTGAAGCTTTCTTT. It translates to CASRSWRGNTEAFF.

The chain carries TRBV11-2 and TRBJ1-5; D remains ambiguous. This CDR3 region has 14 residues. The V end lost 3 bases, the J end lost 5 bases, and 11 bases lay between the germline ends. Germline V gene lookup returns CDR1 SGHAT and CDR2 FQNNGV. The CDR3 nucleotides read TGTGCCAGCAGCTTGATGGGGAGGGATCAGCCCCAGCATTTT. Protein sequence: CASSLMGRDQPQHF.

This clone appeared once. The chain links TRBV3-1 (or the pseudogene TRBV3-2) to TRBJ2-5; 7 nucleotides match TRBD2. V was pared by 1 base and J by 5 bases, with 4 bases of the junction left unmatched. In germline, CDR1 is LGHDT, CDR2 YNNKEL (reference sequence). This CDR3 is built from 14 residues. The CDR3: CASSQGEGWETQYF. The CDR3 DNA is TGTGCCAGCAGCCAAGGGGAGGGGTGGGAGACCCAGTACTTC.

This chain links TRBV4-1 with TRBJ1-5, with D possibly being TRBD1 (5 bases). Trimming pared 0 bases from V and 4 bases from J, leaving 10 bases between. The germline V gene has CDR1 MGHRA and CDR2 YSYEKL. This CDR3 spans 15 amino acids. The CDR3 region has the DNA TGCGCCAGCAGCCAAGATTGGGGCAGAAATCAGCCCCAGCATTTT. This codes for CASSQDWGRNQPQHF.

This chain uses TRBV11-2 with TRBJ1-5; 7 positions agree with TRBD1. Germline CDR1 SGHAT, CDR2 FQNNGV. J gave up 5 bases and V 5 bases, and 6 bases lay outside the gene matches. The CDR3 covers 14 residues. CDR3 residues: CASSRGQTDQPQHF. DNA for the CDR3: TGTGCCAGCAGCCGGGGACAGACAGATCAGCCCCAGCATTTT.

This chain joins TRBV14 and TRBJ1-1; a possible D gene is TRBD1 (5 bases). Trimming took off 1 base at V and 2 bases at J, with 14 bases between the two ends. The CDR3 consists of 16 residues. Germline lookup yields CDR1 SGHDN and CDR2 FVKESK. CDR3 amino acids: CASSQGTGYGNTEAFF. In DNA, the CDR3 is TGTGCCAGCAGCCAAGGAACAGGATACGGAAACACTGAAGCTTTCTTT. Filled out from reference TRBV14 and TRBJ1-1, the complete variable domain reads EAGVTQFPSHSVIEKGQTVTLRCDPISGHDNLYWYRRVMGKEIKFLLHFVKESKQDESGMPNNRFLAERTGGTYSTLKVQPAELEDSGVYFCASSQGTGYGNTEAFFGQGTRLTVV.

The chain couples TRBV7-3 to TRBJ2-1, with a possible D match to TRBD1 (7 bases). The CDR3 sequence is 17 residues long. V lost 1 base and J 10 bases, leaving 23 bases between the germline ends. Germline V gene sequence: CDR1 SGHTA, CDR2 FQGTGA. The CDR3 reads CASSLSGRAVPGGEQFF. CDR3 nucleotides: TGTGCCAGCAGCTTAAGCGGGCGTGCAGTTCCAGGGGGGGAGCAGTTCTTC.

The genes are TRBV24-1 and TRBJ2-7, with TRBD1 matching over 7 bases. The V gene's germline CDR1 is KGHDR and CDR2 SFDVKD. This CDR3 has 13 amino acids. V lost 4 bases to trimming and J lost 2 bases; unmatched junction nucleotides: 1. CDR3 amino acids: CATSETGAYEQYF. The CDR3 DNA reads TGTGCCACCAGTGAAACAGGGGCCTACGAGCAGTACTTC.

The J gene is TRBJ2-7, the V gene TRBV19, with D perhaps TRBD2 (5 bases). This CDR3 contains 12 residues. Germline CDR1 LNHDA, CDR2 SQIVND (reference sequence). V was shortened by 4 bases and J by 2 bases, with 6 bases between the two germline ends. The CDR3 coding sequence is TGTGCCAGTAGTAGGACTCCCTACGAGCAGTACTTC. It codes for CASSRTPYEQYF.

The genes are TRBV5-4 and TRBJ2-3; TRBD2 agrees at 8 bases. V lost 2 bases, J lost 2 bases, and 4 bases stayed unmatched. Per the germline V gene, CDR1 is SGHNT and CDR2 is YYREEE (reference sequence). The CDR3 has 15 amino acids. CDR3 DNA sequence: TGTGCCAGCAGCTTCGCGGGGGGATTCACAGATACGCAGTATTTT. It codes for CASSFAGGFTDTQYF.

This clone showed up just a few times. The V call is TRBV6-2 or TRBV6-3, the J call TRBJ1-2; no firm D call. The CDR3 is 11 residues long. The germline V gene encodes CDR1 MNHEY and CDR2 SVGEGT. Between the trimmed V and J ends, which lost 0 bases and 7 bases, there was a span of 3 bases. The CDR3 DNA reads TGTGCCAGCAGTTACTCCGTTGGCTACACCTTC. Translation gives CASSYSVGYTF.

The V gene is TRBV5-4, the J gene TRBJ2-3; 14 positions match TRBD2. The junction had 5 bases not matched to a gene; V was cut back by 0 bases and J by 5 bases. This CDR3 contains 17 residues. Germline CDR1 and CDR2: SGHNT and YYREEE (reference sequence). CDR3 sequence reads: CASSLGTSGGLGDTQYF. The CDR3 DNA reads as TGTGCCAGCAGCTTGGGGACTAGCGGGGGGTTGGGAGATACGCAGTATTTT.

CDR3 nucleotide sequence: TGTGCCAGCACCCCCACCGGACAGGGCCATGAAAAACTGTTTTTT. Translation gives CASTPTGQGHEKLFF. The chain recombines TRBV28 with TRBJ1-4; 8 nucleotides line up with TRBD1. Germline assignment: CDR1 MDHEN and CDR2 SYDVKM. V shed 7 bases, J shed 6 bases, and the junction held 10 bases outside the gene matches. CDR3 length: 15 amino acids.

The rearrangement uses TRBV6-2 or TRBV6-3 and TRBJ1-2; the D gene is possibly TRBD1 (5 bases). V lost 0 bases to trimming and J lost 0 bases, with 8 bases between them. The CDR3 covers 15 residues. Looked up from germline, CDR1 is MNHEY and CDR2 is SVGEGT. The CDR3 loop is CASSYSRASNYGYTF. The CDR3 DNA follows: TGTGCCAGCAGTTACTCCAGGGCCTCTAACTATGGCTACACCTTC.

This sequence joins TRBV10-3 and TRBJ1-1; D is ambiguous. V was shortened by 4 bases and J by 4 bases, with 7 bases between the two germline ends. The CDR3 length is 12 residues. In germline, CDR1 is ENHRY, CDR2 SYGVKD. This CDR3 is CAISGAGTEAFF. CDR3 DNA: TGTGCCATCAGTGGGGCCGGCACTGAAGCTTTCTTT.

In nucleotides, the CDR3 is TGTGCCAGTAGCCAACCAGGGGGGAGCAATGAGCAGTTCTTC. Amino acid sequence: CASSQPGGSNEQFF. The chain combines TRBV19 with TRBJ2-1; weak D call: TRBD1 (7 bases). CDR3 length equals 14 residues. V lost 6 bases and J 6 bases, leaving 15 bases between the germline ends. Germline lookup yields CDR1 LNHDA and CDR2 SQIVND (reference sequence).

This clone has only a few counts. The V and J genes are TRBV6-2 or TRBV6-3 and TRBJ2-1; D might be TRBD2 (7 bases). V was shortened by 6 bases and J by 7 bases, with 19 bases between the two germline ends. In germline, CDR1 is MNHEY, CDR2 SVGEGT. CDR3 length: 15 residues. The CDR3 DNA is TGTGCCAGCAGCTTGACGGGGGGCGCTGGGAATGAGCAGTTCTTC. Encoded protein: CASSLTGGAGNEQFF.

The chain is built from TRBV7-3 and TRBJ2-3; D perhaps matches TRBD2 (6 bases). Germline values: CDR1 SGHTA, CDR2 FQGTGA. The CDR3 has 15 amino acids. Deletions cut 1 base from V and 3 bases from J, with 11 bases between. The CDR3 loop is CASSLNAGRTDTQYF. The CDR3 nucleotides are TGTGCCAGCAGCTTAAATGCGGGAAGGACAGATACGCAGTATTTT.

CDR3 coding DNA: TGTGCCAGCAGCCAGACTAGCGGGGGGTCTAGCACAGATACGCAGTATTTT. Its protein is CASSQTSGGSSTDTQYF. The chain links TRBV4-2 to TRBJ2-3, with 13 bases matching TRBD2. CDR1 and CDR2 from the germline V gene are LGHNA and YNFKEQ. V lost 3 bases, J lost 0 bases, and 3 bases stayed unmatched. This CDR3 has 17 residues.

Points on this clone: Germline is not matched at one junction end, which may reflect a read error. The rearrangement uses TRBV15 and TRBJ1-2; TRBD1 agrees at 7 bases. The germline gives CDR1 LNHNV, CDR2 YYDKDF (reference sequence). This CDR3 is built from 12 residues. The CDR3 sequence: CAARDSQYGYTF. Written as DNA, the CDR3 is TGTGCCGCCAGGGACAGCCAATATGGCTACACCTTC.

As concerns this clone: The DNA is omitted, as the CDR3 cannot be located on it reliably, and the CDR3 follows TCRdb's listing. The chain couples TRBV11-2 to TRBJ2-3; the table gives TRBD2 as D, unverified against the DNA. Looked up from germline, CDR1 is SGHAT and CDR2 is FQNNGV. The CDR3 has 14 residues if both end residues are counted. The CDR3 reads CASSFGRGASKEYF.